Each of the 10 T cell receptor beta chains below was sequenced from the same sample in a study of blood T cells in healthy people across ages. Through a sample-barcoded 5' primer and a J-beta primer mix, a second PCR was run for about 7 to 12 cycles. Each CDR3 protein is one row after TCRdb ran MiXCR on the 5' RACE reads. The sample has some 550,000 distinct CDR3 sequences; less than 60% are singletons. Material for sequencing was blood. The source is a man older than 75 in good health.

V and J are TRBV7-9 and TRBJ2-1, with D perhaps being TRBD1 or TRBD2 (5 bases each). Between the trimmed V and J ends, which lost 2 bases and 6 bases, there was a span of 20 bases. Germline assignment: CDR1 SEHNR and CDR2 FQNEAQ (reference sequence). There are 17 residues in the CDR3. CDR3 DNA: TGTGCCAGCAGCTTATTTAGGGGACCCGGGTCTCTCAATGAGCAGTTCTTC. Protein sequence: CASSLFRGPGSLNEQFF.

Here the CDR3 reads CASSSEKSTDTQYF. In DNA, the CDR3 is TGCGCCAGCAGCTCCGAAAAGAGCACAGATACGCAGTATTTT. The chain links TRBV5-1 to TRBJ2-3; D uncertain. CDR3 length: 14 residues. V shed 3 bases and J shed 0 bases, with 8 bases lying between them. Germline CDR1 is SGHRS and CDR2 is YFSETQ.

This clonotype was detected a few times. This chain connects TRBV30 to TRBJ2-1; a possible D gene is TRBD2 (6 bases). The CDR3 has 16 residues. Looked up from germline, CDR1 is GTSNPN and CDR2 is SVGIG (reference sequence). V gave up 0 bases and J gave up 3 bases, with 15 bases separating them. CDR3 protein: CAWSVPAGNGYNEQFF. Written as DNA, the CDR3 is TGTGCCTGGAGTGTACCCGCGGGGAACGGCTACAATGAGCAGTTCTTC.

The chain carries TRBV5-1 and TRBJ2-3; possible D gene TRBD1, 5 bases. Trimming took 0 bases from V and 0 from J, leaving 8 bases between them. The CDR3 has 15 amino acids. Germline CDR1 SGHRS, CDR2 YFSETQ. The CDR3 sequence: CASSLDRQSTDTQYF. CDR3 nucleotide sequence: TGCGCCAGCAGCTTGGACAGGCAAAGCACAGATACGCAGTATTTT.

V usage is TRBV6-5 and J usage is TRBJ1-6, with 7 positions matching TRBD1. With 3 bases clipped from V and 8 bases from J, the junction kept 13 bases outside the gene matches. Germline-derived CDR1 and CDR2 are MNHEY and SVGAGI. The CDR3 has 17 residues. CDR3 nucleotides: TGTGCCAGCAGTTATTCTTTACCCCGGGACAGTTATTCACCCCTCCACTTT. It encodes CASSYSLPRDSYSPLHF.

This chain joins TRBV5-1 and TRBJ1-1, with TRBD1 identical over 8 bases. CDR1 SGHRS and CDR2 YFSETQ come from the germline V gene. The CDR3 is made up of 15 amino acids. V lost 3 bases and J lost 1; bases outside the gene matches: 5. For the CDR3, the DNA is TGCGCCAGCAGCTCGACAGGGGTGACGAACACTGAAGCTTTCTTT. Translating gives CASSSTGVTNTEAFF.

The genes are TRBV6-2 or TRBV6-3 and TRBJ2-5; no firm D call. The CDR3 runs 16 residues. The V gene's germline CDR1 is MNHEY and CDR2 SVGEGT. Trimming took off 7 bases at V and 5 bases at J, with 23 bases between the two ends. The chain's CDR3 is CASTLGSGGSWETQYF. The CDR3 DNA sequence: TGTGCCAGCACCCTAGGATCGGGTGGGTCGTGGGAGACCCAGTACTTC.

A word on this clonotype: A clone one base away is much larger, so this may be a read error. The chain uses TRBV7-2 and TRBJ2-4; 7 bases agree with TRBD1. This CDR3 contains 14 residues. Per the germline V gene, CDR1 is SGHTA and CDR2 is FQGNSA. V lost 4 bases, J lost 15 bases, and 15 bases stayed unmatched. The CDR3 coding sequence is TGTGCCAGCAGCTCCTGGGACAGAGGCTACGAGCGGTACTTC. Translated: CASSSWDRGYERYF.

This chain links TRBV7-8 with TRBJ2-1; D is unclear. V was cut by 5 bases and J by 3 bases, with 8 bases left in between. The CDR3 consists of 13 residues. Germline V gene data show CDR1 as SGHVS and CDR2 as FQNEAQ. For the CDR3, the DNA is TGTGCCAGCAGCCCCTACGGCTACAATGAGCAGTTCTTC. Its protein is CASSPYGYNEQFF.

On this clonotype: One end of the junction fails to match germline, which may point to a read error. The DNA for the CDR3 is TGTGCCTGCAGCCATAGCGGGGACTACGAGCAGTACTTC. Its protein is CACSHSGDYEQYF. The V call is TRBV7-2, the J call TRBJ2-7; 8 bases align to TRBD2. CDR3 size: 13 residues. Germline assignment: CDR1 SGHTA and CDR2 FQGNSA.